This TCR beta chain was recorded in a study of cytomegalovirus exposure and HLA in healthy donors. PCR involved 60 Vbeta and 13 Jbeta primers. Clones were sequenced by immunoSEQ multiplex PCR, and TCRdb holds only the in-frame ones, with some missing. The sample has about 160,000 clones, approximately 84% seen once. Germline V gene data show CDR1 as MNHEY and CDR2 as SMNVEV (reference sequence). Trimming shortened V by 4 bases and J by 4 bases, and 13 bases separated the two germline ends. The CDR3 is 14 residues long. The material sequenced was PBMCs. This chain uses TRBV27 with TRBJ1-2; a weak D match, TRBD1 (6 bases). The receptor's source is a man aged 50-60 years in good health and CMV-seropositive. CDR3: CASSSLRGGYGYTF. DNA of the CDR3: TGTGCCAGCAGTTCCCTCAGGGGCGGCTATGGCTACACCTTC.